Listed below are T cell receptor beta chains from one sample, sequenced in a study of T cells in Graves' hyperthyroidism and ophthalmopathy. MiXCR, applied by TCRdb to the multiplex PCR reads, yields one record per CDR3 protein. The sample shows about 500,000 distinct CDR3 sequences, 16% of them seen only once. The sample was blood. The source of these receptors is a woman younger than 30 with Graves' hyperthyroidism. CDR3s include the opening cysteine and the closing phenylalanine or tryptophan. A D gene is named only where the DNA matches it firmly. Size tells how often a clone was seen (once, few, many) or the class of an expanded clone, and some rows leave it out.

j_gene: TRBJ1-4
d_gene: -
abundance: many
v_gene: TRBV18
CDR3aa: CASSPVGGASEKLFF
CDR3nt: TGTGCCAGCTCACCTGTCGGCGGAGCGAGTGAAAAACTGTTTTTT

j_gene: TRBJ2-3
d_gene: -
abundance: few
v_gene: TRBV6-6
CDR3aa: CASSYWGGASEGAPQYF
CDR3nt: TGTGCCAGCAGTTATTGGGGGGGGGCTAGCGAGGGTGCTCCGCAGTATTTT

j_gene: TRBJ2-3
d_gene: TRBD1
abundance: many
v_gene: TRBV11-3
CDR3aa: CASSGTGRDTQYF
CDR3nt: TGTGCCAGCTCAGGGACAGGGCGAGATACGCAGTATTTT

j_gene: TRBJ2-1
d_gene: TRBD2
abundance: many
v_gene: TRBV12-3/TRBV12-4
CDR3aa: CASRPLAGGLYNEQFF
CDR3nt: TGTGCCAGCAGACCCTTAGCGGGAGGCCTCTACAATGAGCAGTTCTTC

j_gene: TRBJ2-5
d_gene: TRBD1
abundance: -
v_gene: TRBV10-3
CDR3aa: CAISEMGQLQETQYF
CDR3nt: TGTGCCATCAGTGAGATGGGACAGCTTCAAGAGACCCAGTACTTC

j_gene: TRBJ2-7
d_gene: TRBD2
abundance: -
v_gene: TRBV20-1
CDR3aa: CSAGTSDWGEQYF
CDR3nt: TGCAGTGCAGGGACTAGCGATTGGGGAGAGCAGTACTTC

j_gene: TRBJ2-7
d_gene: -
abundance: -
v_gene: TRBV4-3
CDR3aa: CASSRYRDGPYEQYF
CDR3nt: TGCGCCAGCAGCCGATATCGGGACGGACCCTACGAGCAGTACTTC

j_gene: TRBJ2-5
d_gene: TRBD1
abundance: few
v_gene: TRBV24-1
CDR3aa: CASEGQGKETQYF
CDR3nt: TGTGCCAGCGAGGGACAGGGAAAAGAGACCCAGTACTTC

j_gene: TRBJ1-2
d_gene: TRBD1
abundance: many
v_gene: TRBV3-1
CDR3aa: CASSQAGTGYTDGYTF
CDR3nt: TGTGCCAGCAGCCAAGCCGGGACAGGGTACACGGATGGCTACACCTTC

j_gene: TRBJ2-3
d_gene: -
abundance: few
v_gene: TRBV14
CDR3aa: CASSLTGYRRPDTQYF
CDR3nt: TGTGCCAGCAGCCTTACAGGGTATAGGAGACCAGATACGCAGTATTTT

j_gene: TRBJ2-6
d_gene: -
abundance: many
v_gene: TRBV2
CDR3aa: CASSAKLSGANVLTF
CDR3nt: TGTGCCAGCAGTGCGAAACTCTCTGGGGCCAACGTCCTGACTTTC

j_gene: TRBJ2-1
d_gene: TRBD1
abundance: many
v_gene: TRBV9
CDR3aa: CASSVTGQGAFTEQFF
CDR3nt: TGTGCCAGCAGCGTAACCGGGCAGGGGGCATTCACCGAGCAGTTCTTC

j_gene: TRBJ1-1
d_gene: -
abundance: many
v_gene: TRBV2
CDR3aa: CASNQQNLWTLNTEAFF
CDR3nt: TGTGCCAGCAATCAGCAGAACCTATGGACCTTGAACACTGAAGCTTTCTTT

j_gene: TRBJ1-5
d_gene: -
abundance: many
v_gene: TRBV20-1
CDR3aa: CSASISEYQPQHF
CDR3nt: TGCAGTGCTAGTATTTCGGAATATCAGCCCCAGCATTTT

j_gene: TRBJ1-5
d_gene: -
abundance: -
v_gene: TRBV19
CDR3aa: CASSISRSGMDQPQHF
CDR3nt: TGTGCCAGTAGTATTTCAAGGTCAGGTATGGATCAGCCCCAGCATTTT

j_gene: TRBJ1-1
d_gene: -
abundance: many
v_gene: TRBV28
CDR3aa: CASRPQGGETEAFF
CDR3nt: TGTGCCAGCAGGCCACAGGGAGGGGAGACTGAAGCTTTCTTT

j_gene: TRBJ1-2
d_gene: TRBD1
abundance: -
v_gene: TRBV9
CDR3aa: CASSVDSGQGNGYTF
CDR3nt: TGTGCCAGCAGCGTCGACTCTGGACAGGGGAATGGCTACACCTTC

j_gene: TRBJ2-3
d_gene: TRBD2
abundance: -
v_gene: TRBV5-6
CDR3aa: CASSPSGGASTDTQYF
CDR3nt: TGTGCCAGCAGCCCTAGCGGGGGGGCTTCGACAGATACGCAGTATTTT

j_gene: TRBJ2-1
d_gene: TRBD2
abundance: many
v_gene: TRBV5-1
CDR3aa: CASSFLAGVENEQFF
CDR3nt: TGCGCCAGCAGCTTCCTAGCGGGAGTGGAGAATGAGCAGTTCTTC

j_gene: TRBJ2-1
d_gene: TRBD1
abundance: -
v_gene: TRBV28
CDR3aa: CASRRQGATYNEQFF
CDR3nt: TGTGCCAGCAGACGACAGGGGGCGACCTACAATGAGCAGTTCTTC

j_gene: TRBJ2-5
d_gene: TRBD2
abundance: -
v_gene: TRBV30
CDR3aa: CAWSTLAGGPQETQYF
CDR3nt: TGTGCCTGGAGTACTCTAGCGGGAGGTCCACAAGAGACCCAGTACTTC

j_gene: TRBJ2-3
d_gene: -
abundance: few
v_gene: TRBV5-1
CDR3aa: CASSLSVADTQYF
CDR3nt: TGCGCCAGCAGCTTGTCGGTCGCAGATACGCAGTATTTT

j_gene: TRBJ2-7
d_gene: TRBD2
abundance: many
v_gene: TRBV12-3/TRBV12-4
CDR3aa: CASSLWGLAEVSYEQYF
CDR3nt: TGTGCCAGCAGTTTATGGGGACTAGCGGAAGTCTCCTACGAGCAGTACTTC

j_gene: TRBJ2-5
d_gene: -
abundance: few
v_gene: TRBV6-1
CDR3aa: CASSEARAFGETQYF
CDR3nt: TGTGCCAGCAGTGAAGCCCGGGCCTTTGGAGAGACCCAGTACTTC

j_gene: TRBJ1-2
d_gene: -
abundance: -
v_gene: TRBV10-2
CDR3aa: CASSEFSPGANYGYTF
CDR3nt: TGCGCCAGCAGTGAGTTTAGTCCCGGGGCTAACTATGGCTACACCTTC

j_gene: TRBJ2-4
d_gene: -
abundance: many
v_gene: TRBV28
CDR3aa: CASTERLAKNIQYF
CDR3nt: TGTGCCAGCACGGAGCGGCTAGCCAAAAACATTCAGTACTTC

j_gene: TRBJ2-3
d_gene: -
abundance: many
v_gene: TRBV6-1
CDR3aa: CASSEYRGATVSDTQYF
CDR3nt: TGTGCCAGCAGTGAATATCGGGGGGCGACAGTTTCAGATACGCAGTATTTT

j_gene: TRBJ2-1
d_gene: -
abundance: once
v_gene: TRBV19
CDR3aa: CANSTGSDYNEQFF
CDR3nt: TGTGCCAATAGTACAGGGTCGGACTACAATGAGCAGTTCTTC

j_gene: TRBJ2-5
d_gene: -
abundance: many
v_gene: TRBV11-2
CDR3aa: CASSLVGGGETQYF
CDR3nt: TGTGCCAGCAGCTTAGTGGGCGGCGGGGAGACCCAGTACTTC

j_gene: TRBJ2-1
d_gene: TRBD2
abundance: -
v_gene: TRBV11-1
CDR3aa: CASSLLVLLAGNNEQFF
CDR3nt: TGTGCCAGCAGCTTACTTGTCTTGTTAGCGGGGAATAATGAGCAGTTCTTC

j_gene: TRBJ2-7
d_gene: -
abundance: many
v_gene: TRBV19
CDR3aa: CASSSRERLYEQYF
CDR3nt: TGTGCCAGTAGCTCCAGGGAAAGACTCTACGAGCAGTACTTC

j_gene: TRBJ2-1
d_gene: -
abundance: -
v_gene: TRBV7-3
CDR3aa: CASSLSSEQFF
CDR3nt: TGTGCCAGCAGCTTAAGTTCAGAGCAGTTCTTC

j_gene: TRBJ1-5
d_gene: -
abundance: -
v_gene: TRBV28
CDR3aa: CASSFRNREIYQPQHF
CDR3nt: TGTGCCAGCAGTTTTCGCAACCGGGAGATTTATCAGCCCCAGCATTTT

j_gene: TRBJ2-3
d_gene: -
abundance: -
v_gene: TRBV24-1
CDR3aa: CATGQGGDTQYF
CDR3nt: TGTGCCACTGGGCAGGGCGGGGATACGCAGTATTTT

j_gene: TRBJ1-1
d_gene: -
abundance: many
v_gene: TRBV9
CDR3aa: CASSVELGPNTEAFF
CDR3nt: TGTGCCAGCAGCGTAGAACTTGGACCGAACACTGAAGCTTTCTTT

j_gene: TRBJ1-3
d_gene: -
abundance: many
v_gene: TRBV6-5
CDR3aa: CASSYDGSRGNTIYF
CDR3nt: TGTGCCAGCAGTTATGACGGTTCACGCGGAAACACCATATATTTT

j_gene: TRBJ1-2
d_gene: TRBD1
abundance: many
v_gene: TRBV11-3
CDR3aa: CASSQAVGTGNYGYTF
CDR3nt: TGTGCCAGCAGCCAGGCCGTCGGGACAGGGAATTATGGCTACACCTTC

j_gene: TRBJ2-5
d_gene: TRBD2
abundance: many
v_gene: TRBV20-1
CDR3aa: CSARGVVAGVETQYF
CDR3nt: TGCAGTGCTAGAGGGGTTGTAGCGGGGGTTGAGACCCAGTACTTC

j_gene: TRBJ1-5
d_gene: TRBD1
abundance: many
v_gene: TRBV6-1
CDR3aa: CASSKLQGTHQPQHF
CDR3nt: TGTGCCAGCAGTAAATTACAGGGGACTCATCAGCCCCAGCATTTT

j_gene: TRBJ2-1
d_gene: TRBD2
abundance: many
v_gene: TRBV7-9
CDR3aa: CASSGPGHLAGGQYNEQFF
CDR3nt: TGTGCCAGCAGCGGCCCGGGACACCTAGCGGGGGGGCAATACAATGAGCAGTTCTTC

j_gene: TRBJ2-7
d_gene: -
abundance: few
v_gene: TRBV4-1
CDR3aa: CASSQGEAYEQYF
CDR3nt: TGCGCCAGCAGCCAGGGGGAGGCCTACGAGCAGTACTTC

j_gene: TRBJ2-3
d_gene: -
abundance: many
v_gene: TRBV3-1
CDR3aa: CASSQDRQIYTDTQYF
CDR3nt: TGTGCCAGCAGCCAAGATAGGCAGATTTACACAGATACGCAGTATTTT

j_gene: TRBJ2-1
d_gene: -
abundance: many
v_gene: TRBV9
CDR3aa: CASSVELRGFSYNEQFF
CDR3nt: TGTGCCAGCAGCGTAGAGTTAAGGGGTTTCTCCTACAATGAGCAGTTCTTC

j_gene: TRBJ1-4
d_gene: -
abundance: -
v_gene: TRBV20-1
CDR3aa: CSAAGTATNEKLFF
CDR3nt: TGCAGTGCGGCCGGGACCGCAACTAATGAAAAACTGTTTTTT

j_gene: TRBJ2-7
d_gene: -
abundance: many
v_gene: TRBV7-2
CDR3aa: CASSARTESYEQYF
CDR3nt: TGTGCCAGCAGCGCCCGGACGGAATCCTACGAGCAGTACTTC

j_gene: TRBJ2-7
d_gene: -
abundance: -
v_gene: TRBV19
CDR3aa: CAGSIVLGVSYEQYF
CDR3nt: TGTGCCGGTAGTATAGTATTGGGGGTATCTTACGAGCAGTACTTC

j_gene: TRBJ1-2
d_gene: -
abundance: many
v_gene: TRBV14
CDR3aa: CASSQLVGSGRSNYGYTF
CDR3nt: TGTGCCAGCAGCCAATTGGTTGGGTCGGGCAGGAGTAACTATGGCTACACCTTC

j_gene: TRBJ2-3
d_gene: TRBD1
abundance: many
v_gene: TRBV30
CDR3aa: CAWSRIRGTDTQYF
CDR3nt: TGTGCCTGGAGTCGTATCAGGGGGACAGATACGCAGTATTTT

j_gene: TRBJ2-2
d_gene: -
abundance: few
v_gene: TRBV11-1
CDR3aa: CASSLTRAVIGELFF
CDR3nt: TGTGCCAGCAGCTTAACTAGAGCGGTAATCGGGGAGCTGTTTTTT

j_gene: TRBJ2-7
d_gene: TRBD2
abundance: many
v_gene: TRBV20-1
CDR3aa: CSARLAGGLYEQYF
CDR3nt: TGCAGTGCCCGACTAGCGGGGGGACTATACGAGCAGTACTTC

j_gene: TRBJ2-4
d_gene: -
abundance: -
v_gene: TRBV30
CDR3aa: CAWSHTHYDIQYF
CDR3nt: TGTGCCTGGAGTCATACCCACTATGACATTCAGTACTTC

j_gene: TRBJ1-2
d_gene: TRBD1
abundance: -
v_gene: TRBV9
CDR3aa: CASSRQGVTYGYTF
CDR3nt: TGTGCCAGCAGCAGACAGGGAGTTACCTATGGCTACACCTTC

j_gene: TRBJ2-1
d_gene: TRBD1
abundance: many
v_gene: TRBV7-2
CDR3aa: CASSLGTGRYNEQFF
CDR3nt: TGTGCCAGCAGCCTAGGGACAGGCCGGTACAATGAGCAGTTCTTC

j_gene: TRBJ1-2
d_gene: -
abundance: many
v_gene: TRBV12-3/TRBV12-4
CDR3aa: CASSLAGLNYDYTF
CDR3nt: TGTGCCAGCAGTTTAGCAGGGCTTAACTATGACTACACCTTC

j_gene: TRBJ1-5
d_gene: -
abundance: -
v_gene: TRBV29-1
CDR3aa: CSVGISGDSNQPQHF
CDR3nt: TGCAGCGTTGGGATTTCGGGGGATAGCAATCAGCCCCAGCATTTT

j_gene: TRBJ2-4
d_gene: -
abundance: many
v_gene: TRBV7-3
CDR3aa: CASSLDGARVAKNIQYF
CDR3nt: TGTGCCAGCAGCTTAGATGGGGCGAGGGTAGCCAAAAACATTCAGTACTTC

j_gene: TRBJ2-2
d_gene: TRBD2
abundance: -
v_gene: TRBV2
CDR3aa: CASSEVAGNTGELFF
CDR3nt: TGTGCCAGCAGTGAGGTAGCGGGAAACACCGGGGAGCTGTTTTTT

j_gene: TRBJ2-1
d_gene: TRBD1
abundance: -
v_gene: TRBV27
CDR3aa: CASSLSSTGNEQFF
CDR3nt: TGTGCCAGCAGTTTATCTTCGACAGGGAATGAGCAGTTCTTC